Shown below are 9 T cell receptor beta chains from a single sample sequenced in a study of blood T cell repertoires in COVID-19. Profiling relied on immunoSEQ multiplex PCR, and the TCRdb table lists in-frame clones only, not all of them. This table holds approximately 400,000 clones, over 65% found once. The specimen was peripheral blood. The receptors stem from a human donor with acute or convalescent COVID-19. The donor label of this sample is uncertain.

The rearrangement uses TRBV7-8 and TRBJ2-1, with 7 positions matching TRBD2. CDR3 size: 17 residues. Per germline, CDR1 SGHVS and CDR2 FQNEAQ. V trimming: 0 bases; J trimming: 3 bases; junction bases outside the gene matches: 8. CDR3 bases: TGTGCCAGCAGCTTAGCTATTGCGGGAGCAGGCTACAATGAGCAGTTCTTC. Its translation: CASSLAIAGAGYNEQFF.

The V and J genes are TRBV19 and TRBJ2-7; D possibly corresponds to TRBD1 (6 bases). CDR1 and CDR2 (germline): LNHDA, SQIVND (reference sequence). The CDR3 length is 15 residues. Trimming removed 4 bases at V and 3 bases at J, with 16 bases between. The CDR3 here is CASSSSGEAFYEQYF. The CDR3 nucleotides read TGTGCCAGTAGTAGTTCAGGGGAAGCGTTCTACGAGCAGTACTTC.

In this sample, this clone turned up once. This rearrangement joins TRBV2 to TRBJ1-5; D is perhaps TRBD1 (5 bases). V was shortened by 5 bases and J by 4 bases, with 18 bases between the two germline ends. CDR1 and CDR2 (germline): SNHLY, FYNNEI. The CDR3 consists of 16 residues. The DNA of the CDR3 is TGTGCCAGCAGTTGGGGGGGAACAGCTCGAAATCAGCCCCAGCATTTT. Protein sequence: CASSWGGTARNQPQHF.

For this clone: The sample carries other DNA sequences with the same CDR3. The chain carries TRBV9 and TRBJ2-3; 13 bases match TRBD2. The germline gives CDR1 SGDLS, CDR2 YYNGEE. The V segment lost 2 bases and the J segment 1 base; nucleotides outside the gene matches: 1. The CDR3 sequence is 16 residues long. CDR3 in amino acids: CASSVGLAGGTDTQYF. DNA of the CDR3: TGTGCCAGCAGCGTTGGACTAGCGGGAGGCACAGATACGCAGTATTTT.

About this clone itself: The same CDR3 arises from other DNA sequences in this sample as well. The rearrangement uses TRBV30 and TRBJ1-5; no clear D. The V gene lost 1 base and the J gene lost 0 bases, with 7 bases spanning the gap. Germline assignment: CDR1 GTSNPN and CDR2 SVGIG (reference sequence). The CDR3 has 14 residues. DNA of the CDR3: TGTGCCTGGAGTGGAGGTTATAGCAATCAGCCCCAGCATTTT. This gives the protein CAWSGGYSNQPQHF.

V usage is TRBV28 and J usage is TRBJ1-2; no clear D gene. V lost 4 bases and J 7 bases, leaving 10 bases between the germline ends. The V gene's germline CDR1 is MDHEN and CDR2 SYDVKM. The CDR3 runs to 12 residues. The CDR3 DNA follows: TGTGCCAGCAGTTCCGCCTTCGGTGGCTACACCTTC. This gives the protein CASSSAFGGYTF.

The chain combines TRBV6-1 with TRBJ2-2, with 9 bases that match TRBD2. Germline values: CDR1 MNHNS, CDR2 SASEGT. This CDR3 is built from 18 residues. The junction had 13 bases not matched to a gene; V was cut back by 4 bases and J by 4 bases. For the CDR3, the DNA is TGTGCCAGCAGTGGCCGACTATGGACTAGCGAAGTCACCGGGGAGCTGTTTTTT. Its translation is CASSGRLWTSEVTGELFF.

The rearrangement joins TRBV18 to TRBJ2-7; 9 bases are a match to TRBD2. The CDR3 consists of 17 residues. The trim removed 4 bases at V and 4 bases at J, leaving 14 bases unmatched. From germline, CDR1 is KGHSH and CDR2 LQKENI. The CDR3 loop is CASSQLPPRAGGYEQYF. Written as DNA, the CDR3 is TGTGCCAGCTCACAGCTCCCCCCTCGAGCGGGGGGATACGAGCAGTACTTC.

V and J are TRBV5-1 and TRBJ2-3, with a possible D match to TRBD1 (6 bases). Germline-derived CDR1 and CDR2 are SGHRS and YFSETQ. The CDR3 spans 14 residues. Between the trimmed V and J ends, which lost 9 bases and 4 bases, there was a span of 18 bases. CDR3 amino acids: CATTEDSLSDTQYF. The CDR3 bases are TGCGCCACCACCGAGGACAGTCTTTCAGATACGCAGTATTTT.